This TCR beta chain was profiled in a study of T cells expressing NK-cell markers. As for the study in general: The sequencing cohort of eight donors included seven HCMV-seropositive individuals and one seronegative individual.

The CDR3 spans 16 residues. Germline CDR1 and CDR2: MDHEN and SYDVKM. Each CDR3 protein gets one entry in TCRdb, which reprocessed the 5' RACE reads and gives no DNA. This sample carries over 350,000 distinct CDR3 sequences, with about 11% going to the ten biggest clones. The sequencing sample was made of blood T cells: a sorted CD56 or NKG2C T cell subset, CD4+ or CD8+ T cells, or bulk PBMC T cells (not recorded which). This TCR was recovered from a woman in her forties or fifties in good health. The chain uses TRBV28 and TRBJ2-1; there is no DNA to check the TCRdb D call of TRBD2. CDR3 amino acids: CASSLYQRDSYNEQFF.